One TCR beta chain is described in this entry. Its antigen is currently unknown. 13 Jbeta primers and 60 Vbeta primers were used for the PCR. Assay: immunoSEQ multiplex PCR; the TCRdb copy retains only in-frame clones and omits some. Of about 91,000 clones detected, about 68% appear once; the ten largest clones hold roughly 2.1%. These data originate in a study of cytomegalovirus exposure and HLA in healthy donors. CDR3 length: 16 amino acids. Deletions cut 4 bases from V and 8 bases from J, with 20 bases between. CDR1 is SGHAT and CDR2 is FQNNGV in the germline V gene. Overall study results and limits: Cytomegalovirus-associated TCR beta chains were listed, numbering around 150. In an earlier analysis, most TCR beta V segments were productive about 87% or about 30% of the time. A later analysis reportedly identified an Asian-associated ancestry cluster as carrying fewer N-insertions than the approximately 670-donor mean. Reportedly, cytomegalovirus status was diagnosed with high sensitivity and specificity.

The chain employs TRBV11-2 and TRBJ1-4; D may be TRBD1 (5 bases). The sequence was collected from a human donor in good health. Sequencing was performed on PBMCs. The CDR3 region is CASSSRGRGVEEKLFF. For the CDR3, the DNA is TGTGCCAGCAGCTCCCGGGGCCGGGGGGTGGAAGAAAAACTGTTTTTT.